The rows below give T cell receptor beta chains drawn from one sample of a study of cytomegalovirus exposure and HLA in healthy donors. Data came from immunoSEQ multiplex PCR; TCRdb stores just in-frame clones and leaves some out. The sample shows under 150,000 clones, 75% to 85% of them seen only once. The material sequenced was PBMCs. These receptor sequences come from a man aged 25 to 45 in good health and CMV-seropositive. Each CDR3 is given with its conserved first and last residue. Each record gives: clone size, V gene, D gene, J gene, CDR3 DNA, CDR3 protein. D genes are given only for firm matches. Only some rows state a clone size, as once, few, many or a class for expanded clones.

few	TRBV5-1	TRBD1	TRBJ1-3	TGCGCCAGCAGCATTGGACAGGACTATGGAAACACCATATATTTT	CASSIGQDYGNTIYF
-	TRBV4-2	-	TRBJ2-6	TGTGCCAGCAGCCAGGCATCCAGGGCTGGGGCCAACGTCCTGACTTTC	CASSQASRAGANVLTF
-	TRBV28	TRBD1	TRBJ1-2	TGTGCCAGCAGAGGGACAGGGGGTCAGGGCTATGGCTACACCTTC	CASRGTGGQGYGYTF
-	TRBV7-6	TRBD1	TRBJ1-1	TGTGCCAGCAGCGTACGGGGACAGAACATGAACACTGAAGCTTTCTTT	CASSVRGQNMNTEAFF
-	TRBV7-2	-	TRBJ1-1	TGTGCCAGCAGCTTAGTGGCGCTAGGTGAAGCTTTCTTT	CASSLVALGEAFF
-	TRBV19	TRBD1	TRBJ2-1	TGTGCCAGTAGACGAGGACAGGGAGTATCCAATGAGCAGTTCTTC	CASRRGQGVSNEQFF
-	TRBV27	TRBD2	TRBJ2-7	TGTGCCACCGCCACTAGCGGGGGTACCTACGAGCAGTACTTC	CATATSGGTYEQYF
-	TRBV19	TRBD1	TRBJ2-7	TGTGCCAGTAGTATACGACAGGGGAGCTCCTACGAGCAGTACTTC	CASSIRQGSSYEQYF
-	TRBV28	TRBD2	TRBJ2-7	TGTGCCAGCAGTTTGTGGCTAGCGGGAGAGTTCTACTACGAGCAGTACTTC	CASSLWLAGEFYYEQYF
-	TRBV5-4	TRBD2	TRBJ2-3	TGTGCCAGCAGCTCGACTAGCGGAGCCAGCACAGATACGCAGTATTTT	CASSSTSGASTDTQYF
-	TRBV5-1	-	TRBJ2-7	TGCGCCAGCAGCGCAGGACTACCCGGTACCTACGAGCAGTACTTC	CASSAGLPGTYEQYF
-	TRBV15	-	TRBJ2-7	TGTGCCACCAGCAGAGACCCCTCCTATGCGTTTGAGCAGTACTTC	CATSRDPSYAFEQYF
-	TRBV6-1	-	TRBJ2-2	TGTGCCAGCAGAGATAGGGGGCGGGGCGGGGAGCTGTTTTTT	CASRDRGRGGELFF
few	TRBV14	TRBD1	TRBJ2-6	TGTGCCAGCAGCGCGGGACAGGGAAGATCTGGGGCCAACGTCCTGACTTTC	CASSAGQGRSGANVLTF